The 7 T cell receptor beta chains reported below all come from one sample, sequenced in a study of blood T cell repertoires in COVID-19 (dated by TCRdb to the early 2020s). Libraries came from the immunoSEQ multiplex PCR assay. The table was pulled from immuneACCESS by TCRdb, which kept in-frame rearrangements only. Such tables lose some clones; where checked, under half of the loss comes from unresolved V genes, and the rest has no known cause. In all, the sample holds about 40,000 clones, and more than 75% of those were seen once. The ten largest clones take up about a quarter of the sample. The sample taken for sequencing was peripheral blood. These receptors originate from a man older than 75 with acute or convalescent COVID-19.

CDR3 bases: TGTGCCAGCAGCTTACCTACAGTCTCCTACGAGCAGTACTTC. This translates into CASSLPTVSYEQYF. The chain carries TRBV5-4 and TRBJ2-7; D is uncertain. The CDR3 has 14 residues. Germline lookup yields CDR1 SGHNT and CDR2 YYREEE (reference sequence). V was pared by 2 bases and J by 0 bases, with 9 bases between.

This sequence joins TRBV11-2 and TRBJ2-3; 8 nucleotides align to TRBD2. V trimming: 1 base; J trimming: 4 bases; junction bases outside the gene matches: 4. In germline, CDR1 is SGHAT, CDR2 FQNNGV. The CDR3 is made up of 15 amino acids. This CDR3 is CASSLGTSTPDTQYF. The CDR3 nucleotides read TGTGCCAGCAGCTTAGGGACTAGCACCCCAGATACGCAGTATTTT.

The chain is built from TRBV10-2 and TRBJ1-4; the match to TRBD1 covers 7 bases. The V and J ends lost 3 bases and 0 bases, in that order; junction bases with no gene match: 1. This CDR3 contains 15 residues. CDR1 is WSHSY and CDR2 is SAAADI in the germline V gene. The CDR3 spells CASSEQGSTNEKLFF. The CDR3 region has the DNA TGCGCCAGCAGTGAACAGGGGTCAACTAATGAAAAACTGTTTTTT.

The rearrangement joins TRBV15 to TRBJ2-5; D may be TRBD1 (5 bases). Germline CDR1 and CDR2: LNHNV and YYDKDF (reference sequence). This CDR3 spans 17 amino acids. Trimming took off 1 base at V and 0 bases at J, with 15 bases between the two ends. The CDR3 reads CATSRGASRAYQETQYF. CDR3 DNA sequence: TGTGCCACCAGCAGAGGGGCGAGCAGGGCTTACCAAGAGACCCAGTACTTC. The full variable domain, completed using reference TRBV15 and TRBJ2-5, is DAMVIQNPRYQVTQFGKPVTLSCSQTLNHNVMYWYQQKSSQAPKLLFHYYDKDFNNEADTPDNFQSRRPNTSFCFLDIRSPGLGDTAMYLCATSRGASRAYQETQYFGPGTRLLVL.

This clone is a singleton in its sample. CDR3 residues: CASSSGLAGANEQYF. The CDR3 bases are TGTGCCAGCAGCTCGGGACTAGCGGGAGCAAACGAGCAGTACTTC. The chain carries TRBV5-5 and TRBJ2-7, with TRBD2 identical over 14 bases. V shed 3 bases and J 5 bases; nucleotides not matched to a gene: 4. The CDR3 totals 15 residues. CDR1 is SGHKS and CDR2 is YYEKEE in the germline V gene (reference sequence).

This clone was observed a handful of times. This chain uses TRBV28 with TRBJ2-7, with a tentative D call TRBD1 (7 bases). The V gene's germline CDR1 is MDHEN and CDR2 SYDVKM. Trimming left V 4 bases short and J 3 bases short, with 19 bases between. The CDR3 consists of 16 residues. CDR3 DNA: TGTGCCAGCAGTTCATCGGTCGCGGGACAGAACTACGAGCAGTACTTC. It translates to CASSSSVAGQNYEQYF.

The gene calls are TRBV11-3 and TRBJ2-1, with no clear D. This CDR3 spans 16 amino acids. CDR1 is SGHNT and CDR2 is YENEEA in the germline V gene. V lost 0 bases and J lost 4, with 13 bases in between. The CDR3 DNA is TGTGCCAGCAGCTTAGATCGAGTCGGAGTGTACAATGAGCAGTTCTTC. Translating it yields CASSLDRVGVYNEQFF.